The clone carrying this T cell receptor (beta chain) was counted once. Its target is unknown. The data are from a study of memory CD4+ T cells and cytomegalovirus serostatus. Study-level information: Healthy Belgian adult donors included about 10 CMV-positive and some 24 CMV-negative people.

Authors' data handling: After removing out-of-frame reads, 2,204,828 distinct TCRbeta sequences remained. Only in-frame clones appear in the TCRdb table, and some are missing; sequencing was by immunoSEQ multiplex PCR. That table furnishes V, J and clone size, whereas the DNA furnished D and trimming. Among around 50,000 clones, around four fifths were seen once, and the ten largest hold 0.67%. The sort gate was single viable CD3+CD4+CD8-CD45RO+ cells for memory CD4+ T cells. Per germline, CDR1 KGHSH and CDR2 LQKENI. The CDR3 is 16 amino acids. The V end lost 3 bases, the J end lost 3 bases, and 14 bases lay between the germline ends. Broader study findings: CD4+ memory repertoires contained about 40% of the 164 reported CMV TCRbeta sequences. Repertoires predicted CMV serostatus with median bootstrapped AUC of approximately 0.94.

The chain employs TRBV18 and TRBJ1-4; D gene uncertain. Sequencing was carried out using memory CD4+ T cells from blood. This clonotype originated in an adult in good health and CMV-seronegative. The CDR3 protein is CASSPIPGRPNEKLFF. The CDR3 coding sequence is TGTGCCAGCTCACCGATACCCGGACGGCCTAATGAAAAACTGTTTTTT.